One and the same sample provided the 5 T cell receptor beta chains below, sequenced in a study of T cells in localized non-small cell lung cancer (dated by TCRdb to about 2020). The library was generated by the immunoSEQ multiplex PCR assay. Here the immuneACCESS table is served through TCRdb, limited to in-frame sequences with V and J called. Missing clones are a known gap in these copies; in checked studies unresolved V genes cover under half, and the rest lacks a known reason. This sample has roughly 50,000 clones in its table, and roughly 92% of those were observed once. The ten biggest clones cover about 20% of the sample. Sequencing was performed on peripheral blood, taken before any cancer treatment. The receptor set was obtained from a man aged 40-75 years with stage I lung adenocarcinoma.

J is TRBJ2-2 and V is TRBV28; D unresolved. This CDR3 spans 13 amino acids. Germline assignment: CDR1 MDHEN and CDR2 SYDVKM. Trimming shortened V by 4 bases and J by 2 bases, and 5 bases separated the two germline ends. CDR3 protein: CASSSTNTGELFF. CDR3 sequence (DNA): TGTGCCAGCAGTTCCACCAACACCGGGGAGCTGTTTTTT. The full variable domain, with the rest looked up from reference TRBV28 and TRBJ2-2, is DVKVTQSSRYLVKRTGEKVFLECVQDMDHENMFWYRQDPGLGLRLIYFSYDVKMKEKGDIPEGYSVSREKKERFSLILESASTNQTSMYLCASSSTNTGELFFGEGSRLTVL.

The chain employs TRBV7-3 and TRBJ2-1; 8 bases line up with TRBD2. Germline CDR1 and CDR2: SGHTA and FQGTGA. The CDR3 is made up of 15 amino acids. V lost 1 base to trimming and J lost 4 bases; unmatched junction nucleotides: 3. The CDR3 DNA reads as TGTGCCAGCAGCTTAAAAGCGGGAGTGTACAATGAGCAGTTCTTC. Translation gives CASSLKAGVYNEQFF. The full variable domain, its missing parts supplied by reference TRBV7-3 and TRBJ2-1, is GAGVSQTPSNKVTEKGKYVELRCDPISGHTALYWYRQSLGQGPEFLIYFQGTGAADDSGLPNDRFFAVRPEGSVSTLKIQRTERGDSAVYLCASSLKAGVYNEQFFGPGTRLTVL.

V and J are TRBV28 and TRBJ2-7; weak D call: TRBD1 (6 bases). This CDR3 spans 15 amino acids. V lost 5 bases, J lost 6 bases, and 20 bases lay in between. CDR1 and CDR2 from the germline V gene are MDHEN and SYDVKM. CDR3 protein: CASSPETGSPGEQYF. CDR3 in DNA: TGTGCCAGCAGTCCGGAGACAGGATCCCCGGGCGAGCAGTACTTC.

V gene TRBV11-2 combines with J gene TRBJ2-1; 7 nucleotides agree with TRBD2. The CDR3 is made up of 15 amino acids. Germline CDR1 is SGHAT and CDR2 is FQNNGV. J gave up 4 bases and V 1 base, and 4 bases lay outside the gene matches. In nucleotides, the CDR3 is TGTGCCAGCAGCTTAGTGGCGGGAGAGTACAATGAGCAGTTCTTC. Its translation is CASSLVAGEYNEQFF.

V is TRBV6-7 and J is TRBJ2-7, with 8 bases identical to TRBD2. TRBV6-7 is an ORF, with its function uncertain. The junction had 0 bases not matched to a gene; V was cut back by 6 bases and J by 5 bases. The CDR3 contains 11 residues. The CDR3 region is CASRREDEQYF. Written as DNA, the CDR3 is TGTGCCAGCAGGCGGGAGGACGAGCAGTACTTC.